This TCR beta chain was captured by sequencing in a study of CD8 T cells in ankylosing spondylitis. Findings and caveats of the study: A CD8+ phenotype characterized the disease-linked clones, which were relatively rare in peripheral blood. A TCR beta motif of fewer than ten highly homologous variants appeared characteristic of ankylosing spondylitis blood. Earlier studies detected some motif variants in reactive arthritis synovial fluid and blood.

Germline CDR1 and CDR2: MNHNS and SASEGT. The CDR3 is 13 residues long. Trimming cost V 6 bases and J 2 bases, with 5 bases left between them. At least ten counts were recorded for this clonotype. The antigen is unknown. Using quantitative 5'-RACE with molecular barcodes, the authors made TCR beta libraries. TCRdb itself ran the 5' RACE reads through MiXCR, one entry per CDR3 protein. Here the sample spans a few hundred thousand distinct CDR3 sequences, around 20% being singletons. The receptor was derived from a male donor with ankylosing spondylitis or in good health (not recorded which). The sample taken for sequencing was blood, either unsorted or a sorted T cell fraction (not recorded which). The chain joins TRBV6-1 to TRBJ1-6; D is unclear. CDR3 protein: CASRATYNSPLHF. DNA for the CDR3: TGTGCCAGCAGAGCGACCTATAATTCACCCCTCCACTTT.